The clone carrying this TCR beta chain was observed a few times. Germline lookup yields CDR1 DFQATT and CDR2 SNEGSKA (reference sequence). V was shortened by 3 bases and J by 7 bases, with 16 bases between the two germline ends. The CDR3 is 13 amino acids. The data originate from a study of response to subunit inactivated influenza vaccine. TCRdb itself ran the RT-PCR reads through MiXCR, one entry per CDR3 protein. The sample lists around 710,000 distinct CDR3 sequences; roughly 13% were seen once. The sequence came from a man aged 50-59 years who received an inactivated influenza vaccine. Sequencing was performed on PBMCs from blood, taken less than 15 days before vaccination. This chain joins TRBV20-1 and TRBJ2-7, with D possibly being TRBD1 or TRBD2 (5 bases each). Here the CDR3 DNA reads TGCAGTGCTAGGGGGGTCTCTCCGTGGGAGCAGTACTTC. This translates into CSARGVSPWEQYF.